This TCR beta chain emerged from a study of blood T cell repertoires in COVID-19. The CDR3 covers 14 residues. Germline CDR1 is SGHNT and CDR2 is YENEEA. J lost 4 bases, V lost 5 bases, and 5 bases had no gene match. Produced via immunoSEQ multiplex PCR; TCRdb's table is partial and in-frame only. The sample lists about 290,000 clones, approximately 86% occurring once. This TCR was recovered from a woman between 50 and 59 years old with active or convalescent COVID-19. The chain has TRBV11-3 and TRBJ2-7, with 10 bases that match TRBD2. The sequencing sample was made of peripheral blood. CDR3: CASSPGLASYEQYF. For the CDR3, the DNA is TGTGCCAGCAGCCCGGGACTAGCGAGTTACGAGCAGTACTTC.